This record concerns one TCR beta chain sequence. Its antigen is unknown. From RNA transcripts, TCR beta CDR3 regions were amplified. First-round RT-PCR targeting the TCR CDR3 was performed with the HTBI primer set. Each CDR3 protein gets one entry after TCRdb re-called the multiplex PCR reads with MiXCR. Found here are approximately 330,000 distinct CDR3 sequences, roughly an eighth of them singletons; the top ten hold 34%. V was pared by 0 bases and J by 9 bases, with 0 bases of the junction left unmatched. The CDR3 is 13 residues long. From germline, CDR1 is SGDLS and CDR2 YYNGEE. Uncontrolled infection, other autoimmune disease, pregnancy or lactation barred patients from enrollment. Cells are PBMCs isolated from about 10 ml of fresh blood. This specimen belongs to a study of T cells in Graves' hyperthyroidism and ophthalmopathy. Study-wide results and limits: Ophthalmopathy and stable hyperthyroidism were told apart by a 13 V-J model. Blood shared most expanded thyroid clonotypes above 0.001.

The receptor was isolated from a woman aged 35 to 49 with Graves' ophthalmopathy. The sample was blood. The V call is TRBV9, the J call TRBJ2-3, with TRBD2 matching 11 bases. The CDR3: CASSVASGGTQYF. CDR3 nucleotide sequence: TGTGCCAGCAGCGTAGCTAGCGGGGGGACGCAGTATTTT.